The 25 T cell receptor beta chains below were found in one sample sequenced in a study of blood T cells in healthy people across ages. A second PCR, run for roughly 7 to 11 cycles, used a sample-barcoded 5' primer plus a J-beta primer mix. TCRdb redid the calling of the 5' RACE reads with MiXCR, one entry per CDR3 protein. The sample includes about 900,000 distinct CDR3 sequences, roughly 50% of them seen just once. Specimen: blood. These receptors all come from a man aged 30 to 39 in good health.

This clonotype has at least ten counts. This chain links TRBV5-8 with TRBJ2-3; possibly TRBD2 for D (6 bases). The germline V gene has CDR1 SGHTS and CDR2 YDEGEE. The CDR3 totals 14 residues. Between the trimmed V and J ends, which lost 4 bases and 2 bases, there was a span of 11 bases. The CDR3 sequence is CASSPGLPTDTQYF. DNA for the CDR3: TGTGCCAGCAGCCCAGGACTACCCACAGATACGCAGTATTTT.

This clonotype was observed a few times. V gene TRBV25-1 combines with J gene TRBJ2-5, with D tentatively TRBD1 (6 bases). Germline-derived CDR1 and CDR2 are MGHDK and SYGVNS. V was clipped by 4 bases and J by 3 bases, with 9 bases between them. The CDR3 runs to 13 residues. Here the CDR3 DNA reads TGTGCCAGCAGTGGTTGGACAGAAGAGACCCAGTACTTC. It specifies CASSGWTEETQYF.

The V call is TRBV6-5, the J call TRBJ2-2; possibly TRBD2 for D (6 bases). Germline values: CDR1 MNHEY, CDR2 SVGAGI. V dropped 1 base and J dropped 3 bases, with 9 bases sitting between them. The CDR3 is made up of 15 amino acids. CDR3 in DNA: TGTGCCAGCAGTTACTTCGGGGGTGACACCGGGGAGCTGTTTTTT. Translation gives CASSYFGGDTGELFF.

This chain connects TRBV18 to TRBJ2-5; D tentatively fits TRBD1 or TRBD2 (5 bases each). Trimming removed 5 bases from V and 1 base from J, with 14 bases in between. The CDR3 length is 15 residues. Germline CDR1 reads KGHSH; CDR2 reads LQKENI. The CDR3 sequence: CASSTSSGGQETQYF. CDR3 coding DNA: TGTGCCAGCTCAACGTCCTCTGGGGGCCAAGAGACCCAGTACTTC.

This clonotype was seen a handful of times. The CDR3 nucleotides read TGTGCCAGCAGTTTAGACACCAACTACGAGCAGTACTTC. Translating gives CASSLDTNYEQYF. This chain uses TRBV28 with TRBJ2-7, with D unresolved. The germline V and J ends were trimmed by 2 bases and 3 bases, with 8 bases remaining between them. CDR3 length: 13 amino acids. Germline lookup yields CDR1 MDHEN and CDR2 SYDVKM.

A remark on this clonotype: The junction shows a germline mismatch at one end, possibly a read error. The rearrangement uses TRBV28 and TRBJ1-6; D unclear. CDR1 and CDR2 from the germline V gene are MDHEN and SYDVKM. This CDR3 region has 14 residues. The CDR3 here is CANSLERSNLPLHF. DNA for the CDR3: TGTGCCAACAGTTTAGAGAGGAGCAATTTACCCCTCCACTTT. Drawing the rest from reference TRBV28 and TRBJ1-6, the complete variable domain is DVKVTQSSRYLVKRTGEKVFLECVQDMDHENMFWYRQDPGLGLRLIYFSYDVKMKEKGDIPEGYSVSREKKERFSLILESASTNQTSMYLCANSLERSNLPLHFGNGTRLTVT.

This clonotype was found a few times. V gene TRBV5-1 combines with J gene TRBJ1-1; D may be TRBD1 (6 bases). Germline V gene data show CDR1 as SGHRS and CDR2 as YFSETQ. This CDR3 is 16 amino acids long. Trimming pared 3 bases from V and 1 base from J, leaving 16 bases between. The CDR3 loop is CASSSPPGRGNTEAFF. The CDR3 nucleotides are TGCGCCAGCAGCTCCCCTCCTGGCAGGGGGAACACTGAAGCTTTCTTT.

In its sample, this clonotype was seen once. The chain recombines TRBV29-1 with TRBJ2-3; D tentatively fits TRBD1 or TRBD2 (5 bases each). The CDR3 totals 15 residues. Between the trimmed V and J ends, which lost 6 bases and 0 bases, there was a span of 16 bases. CDR1 and CDR2 from the germline V gene are SQVTM and ANQGSEA. The CDR3 DNA reads as TGCAGCGTCCTAGGGGACGCCTCTAGCACAGATACGCAGTATTTT. Translated, it gives CSVLGDASSTDTQYF.

The V and J genes are TRBV7-9 and TRBJ2-7, with a tentative D call TRBD1 (5 bases). Trimming left V 1 base short and J 7 bases short, with 11 bases between. CDR3 length equals 13 residues. Germline assignment: CDR1 SEHNR and CDR2 FQNEAQ (reference sequence). CDR3 loop: CASSLGSGWEQYF. Here the CDR3 DNA reads TGTGCCAGCAGCTTAGGATCAGGGTGGGAGCAGTACTTC.

The chain couples TRBV4-3 to TRBJ2-1; D is tentatively TRBD1 or TRBD2 (5 bases each). Germline CDR1 and CDR2: LGHNA and YSLEER. This CDR3 comprises 15 residues. V was clipped by 0 bases and J by 4 bases, with 10 bases between them. The CDR3 region is CASSQEGTRYNEQFF. DNA of the CDR3: TGCGCCAGCAGCCAAGAAGGGACCCGTTACAATGAGCAGTTCTTC.

This clonotype was seen only a few times. The chain carries TRBV4-2 and TRBJ1-2, with 8 positions matching TRBD1. Germline CDR1 LGHNA, CDR2 YNFKEQ. The J segment lost 0 bases and the V segment lost 10 bases, leaving 4 bases of the junction unmatched. The CDR3 length is 13 residues. The CDR3 is CATTGGSNYGYTF. The CDR3 DNA sequence: TGTGCCACTACAGGGGGTTCTAACTATGGCTACACCTTC.

V gene TRBV11-1 combines with J gene TRBJ2-4; D might be TRBD1 or TRBD2, each matching 6 bases. The CDR3 totals 13 residues. The germline V gene encodes CDR1 SGHAT and CDR2 FQDESV (reference sequence). V lost 5 bases and J 8 bases, leaving 13 bases between the germline ends. The CDR3 loop reads CASSLKGGYIQYF. In nucleotides, the CDR3 is TGTGCCAGCAGCCTGAAGGGGGGCTACATTCAGTACTTC.

The chain recombines TRBV6-6 with TRBJ2-7; D unclear. Germline values: CDR1 MNHNY, CDR2 SVGAGI (reference sequence). This CDR3 has 11 amino acids. Between the trimmed V and J ends, which lost 8 bases and 3 bases, there was a span of 8 bases. The CDR3 sequence: CASESDYEQYF. In DNA, the CDR3 is TGTGCCAGCGAGTCTGACTACGAGCAGTACTTC.

The genes are TRBV12-3 or TRBV12-4 and TRBJ2-2; D call uncertain. The CDR3 is 15 residues long. Trimming took off 2 bases at V and 4 bases at J, with 11 bases between the two ends. The CDR3 DNA follows: TGTGCCAGCAGTTTACGAGACCTTCCCACCGGGGAGCTGTTTTTT. Translating gives CASSLRDLPTGELFF.

This chain links TRBV28 with TRBJ2-4; 7 bases fit TRBD1. The DNA end favors TRBJ2-7, so the J call may be wrong. The CDR3 has 16 amino acids. CDR1 and CDR2 (germline): MDHEN, SYDVKM. The CDR3 loop is CASSFPPTGLGGEQYF. CDR3 nucleotide sequence: TGTGCCAGCAGTTTTCCCCCGACAGGGCTTGGGGGCGAGCAGTACTTC.

This sequence joins TRBV9 and TRBJ2-7; 9 bases align to TRBD2. The CDR3 has 18 amino acids. Germline values: CDR1 SGDLS, CDR2 YYNGEE. V trimming: 4 bases; J trimming: 2 bases; junction bases outside the gene matches: 16. The CDR3 loop is CASSPLGLATDSPYEQYF. CDR3 bases: TGTGCCAGCAGCCCCTTGGGACTAGCAACGGATTCCCCCTACGAGCAGTACTTC.

On this clonotype: A single base separates this from a much larger clone, so it may be a read error. The rearrangement links TRBV12-3 or TRBV12-4 to TRBJ2-1, with D tentatively TRBD1 or TRBD2 (6 bases each). The CDR3 is 14 residues long. The CDR3 nucleotides are TGTGCCAGCGAGGGGGGACCTCTCTACAATGAGCGGTTCTTC. It codes for CASEGGPLYNERFF.

This clonotype was seen repeatedly, ten times or more. The chain combines TRBV20-1 with TRBJ1-6, with a tentative D call TRBD1 (5 bases). This CDR3 has 14 residues. Trimming took off 3 bases at V and 5 bases at J, with 11 bases between the two ends. Looked up from germline, CDR1 is DFQATT and CDR2 is SNEGSKA (reference sequence). CDR3 in DNA: TGCAGTGCTAGGGCACAGGTGGATAATTCACCCCTCCACTTT. It codes for CSARAQVDNSPLHF.

The rearrangement links TRBV6-2 or TRBV6-3 to TRBJ2-3; D gene ambiguous. Trimming cost V 6 bases and J 7 bases, with 11 bases left between them. CDR1 is MNHEY and CDR2 is SVGEGT in the germline V gene. The CDR3 loop spans 12 amino acids. The CDR3 coding sequence is TGTGCCAGCAGCCCCCTTTACAATACGCAGTATTTT. As protein: CASSPLYNTQYF.

V is TRBV24-1 and J is TRBJ1-5; 7 bases align to TRBD1. The CDR3 extends over 14 amino acids. Germline V gene sequence: CDR1 KGHDR, CDR2 SFDVKD. V lost 5 bases and J lost 5; bases outside the gene matches: 5. CDR3 protein: CATSGTGDHQPQHF. For the CDR3, the DNA is TGTGCCACCAGTGGAACAGGGGATCATCAGCCCCAGCATTTT.

The chain couples TRBV28 to TRBJ2-7; 9 bases agree with TRBD1. CDR3 size: 16 residues. CDR1 is MDHEN, CDR2 SYDVKM, per germline. Trimming cost V 5 bases and J 0 bases; bases outside gene matches: 8. CDR3 coding DNA: TGTGCCAGCAGTAGCGCCGGGACAGGGCACTCCTACGAGCAGTACTTC. This sequence encodes CASSSAGTGHSYEQYF.

The genes are TRBV15 and TRBJ1-2, with D uncertain. V shed 0 bases and J shed 6 bases, with 8 bases lying between them. The CDR3 is made up of 13 amino acids. Germline-derived CDR1 and CDR2 are LNHNV and YYDKDF (reference sequence). CDR3 protein: CATSRDIGDGYTF. Here the CDR3 DNA reads TGTGCCACCAGCAGAGATATTGGGGATGGCTACACCTTC.

V gene TRBV29-1 combines with J gene TRBJ1-2; D is undetermined. The CDR3 contains 13 residues. The V gene lost 3 bases and the J gene lost 2 bases, with 10 bases spanning the gap. Germline lookup yields CDR1 SQVTM and CDR2 ANQGSEA. This CDR3 is CSVDSKWNYGYTF. CDR3 nucleotides: TGCAGCGTTGACAGTAAATGGAACTATGGCTACACCTTC.

The chain links TRBV29-1 to TRBJ2-1; 7 bases line up with TRBD1. CDR3 length equals 12 residues. Trimming cost V 4 bases and J 7 bases; bases outside gene matches: 4. Germline V gene sequence: CDR1 SQVTM, CDR2 ANQGSEA. The CDR3 here is CSVGQGWNEQFF. In DNA form, the CDR3 reads TGCAGCGTTGGACAGGGCTGGAATGAGCAGTTCTTC.

A word on this clonotype: A much larger clone differs from this one at a single base, so this may be a read error. V usage is TRBV2 and J usage is TRBJ1-1; TRBD1 is a possible D gene (5 bases). The germline V gene encodes CDR1 SNHLY and CDR2 FYNNEI. This CDR3 region has 15 residues. The germline V and J ends were trimmed by 7 bases and 4 bases, with 19 bases remaining between them. CDR3 coding DNA: TGTGCCAGCACCGGACAAGGGGCTTTGGGCACTGAAGCTTTCTTT. It codes for CASTGQGALGTEAFF.